The T cell receptor beta chain described here comes from a study of cytomegalovirus exposure and HLA in healthy donors. Of note for this clone: Its antigen is currently unknown. Other DNA sequences in this specimen translate into the identical CDR3.

Points from the study as a whole: Presence/absence analyses assumed roughly uniform sequencing depth across donors, which may not hold.

Primers for the PCR totalled 60 Vbeta and 13 Jbeta. Some clones are missing from TCRdb's copy, which holds only in-frame ones; the method was immunoSEQ multiplex PCR. The sample carries around 190,000 clones, about 80% recorded once. Sequenced: PBMCs. This clonotype was obtained from a man aged 55 to 70 in good health and CMV-seronegative.

The CDR3, as DNA: TGTGCCAGCAGTTACTCGTCCCCTAACACTGAAGCTTTCTTT. Residues: CASSYSSPNTEAFF. The chain carries TRBV6-5 and TRBJ1-1, with D unclear. Germline assignment: CDR1 MNHEY and CDR2 SVGAGI. The CDR3 contains 14 residues. V was pared by 0 bases and J by 2 bases, with 7 bases between.